The 23 T cell receptor beta chains presented below share a single source sample, sequenced in a study of cytomegalovirus exposure and HLA in healthy donors. Vbeta (60) and Jbeta (13) primers were used in the PCR. Profiled with immunoSEQ multiplex PCR; TCRdb holds only in-frame clones, not every one. The table includes approximately 100,000 clones, about two thirds detected once. The sample taken for sequencing was PBMCs. The receptors originated from a human donor in good health.

CDR3 sequence reads: CASSLAEGGGSGNTIYF. DNA for the CDR3: TGTGCCAGCAGCTTAGCGGAGGGGGGGGGATCGGGAAACACCATATATTTT. The V call is TRBV7-8, the J call TRBJ1-3, with D tentatively TRBD1 (6 bases). In germline, CDR1 is SGHVS, CDR2 FQNEAQ. The V end was cut by 0 bases, the J end by 4 bases, with 16 bases between. The CDR3 totals 17 residues.

The J gene is TRBJ1-3, the V gene TRBV9, with a possible D match to TRBD1 (5 bases). The germline CDR1 and CDR2 sequences are SGDLS and YYNGEE. Trimming left V 4 bases short and J 1 base short, with 12 bases between. CDR3 length: 15 residues. CDR3 nucleotides: TGTGCCAGCAGCCCAATACAGGTGTCTGGAAACACCATATATTTT. This sequence encodes CASSPIQVSGNTIYF.

J is TRBJ2-5 and V is TRBV11-3, with D perhaps matching TRBD2 (6 bases). Germline loops: CDR1 SGHNT, CDR2 YENEEA. Trimming took 1 base from V and 5 from J, leaving 14 bases between them. This CDR3 has 15 amino acids. The CDR3: CASSLAQEGRETQYF. DNA of the CDR3: TGTGCCAGCAGCTTAGCTCAGGAGGGCCGGGAGACCCAGTACTTC.

The chain uses TRBV5-1 and TRBJ1-2; D gene unclear. Germline V gene lookup returns CDR1 SGHRS and CDR2 YFSETQ. V shed 0 bases and J shed 4 bases, with 10 bases lying between them. CDR3 length equals 14 residues. The CDR3 sequence is CASSLGLAGYGYTF. CDR3 nucleotides: TGCGCCAGCAGCTTGGGCCTAGCCGGCTATGGCTACACCTTC.

The genes are TRBV11-2 and TRBJ2-1; tentatively, D is TRBD2 (5 bases). The germline gives CDR1 SGHAT, CDR2 FQNNGV. The CDR3 sequence is 14 residues long. V dropped 5 bases and J dropped 4 bases, with 12 bases sitting between them. The CDR3 spells CASSPGNFYNEQFF. CDR3 DNA sequence: TGTGCCAGCAGCCCGGGGAACTTTTACAATGAGCAGTTCTTC.

This clone turned up a few times. The chain joins TRBV27 to TRBJ2-3; perhaps TRBD2 as D (5 bases). Trimming removed 6 bases from V and 1 base from J, with 14 bases in between. From germline, CDR1 is MNHEY and CDR2 SMNVEV (reference sequence). The CDR3 is made up of 15 amino acids. The CDR3 loop is CASRTTTTRTDTQYF. CDR3 coding DNA: TGTGCCAGCAGAACGACTACTACTCGCACAGATACGCAGTATTTT.

The chain carries TRBV6-5 and TRBJ1-4; 7 positions agree with TRBD1. V dropped 1 base and J dropped 3; count of bases not matched to a gene: 2. This CDR3 is built from 15 residues. Per the germline V gene, CDR1 is MNHEY and CDR2 is SVGAGI. The CDR3 DNA reads TGTGCCAGCAGTTACTGGGACAGTCCTAATGAAAAACTGTTTTTT. Protein: CASSYWDSPNEKLFF.

V usage is TRBV20-1 and J usage is TRBJ2-7; D possibly corresponds to TRBD1 (5 bases). Trimming cost V 0 bases and J 6 bases, with 6 bases left between them. Germline assignment: CDR1 DFQATT and CDR2 SNEGSKA (reference sequence). CDR3 length: 11 residues. In DNA form, the CDR3 reads TGCAGTGCTAGAGACAGGGTCGAGCAGTACTTC. It specifies CSARDRVEQYF.

There are a few counts of this clone. This rearrangement joins TRBV14 to TRBJ1-1; TRBD1 matches at 8 bases. Germline V gene data show CDR1 as SGHDN and CDR2 as FVKESK. The V segment lost 1 base and the J segment 1 base; nucleotides outside the gene matches: 5. The CDR3 has 16 amino acids. CDR3 sequence: CASSQVAGQGNTEAFF. The CDR3 DNA follows: TGTGCCAGCAGCCAAGTAGCCGGACAGGGGAACACTGAAGCTTTCTTT.

This clone appeared a single time. This chain uses TRBV7-9 with TRBJ1-1, with a tentative D call TRBD1 (5 bases). The V end was cut by 3 bases, the J end by 0 bases, with 17 bases between. Germline CDR1 is SEHNR and CDR2 is FQNEAQ (reference sequence). CDR3 length: 17 amino acids. CDR3 bases: TGTGCCAGCAGCTTGCAGTTCAGGGAGGGGATGAACACTGAAGCTTTCTTT. Translating gives CASSLQFREGMNTEAFF. Drawing the rest from reference TRBV7-9 and TRBJ1-1, the complete variable domain is DTGVSQNPRHKITKRGQNVTFRCDPISEHNRLYWYRQTLGQGPEFLTYFQNEAQLEKSRLLSDRFSAERPKGSFSTLEIQRTEQGDSAMYLCASSLQFREGMNTEAFFGQGTRLTVV.

V and J are TRBV11-1 and TRBJ2-5; 8 nucleotides line up with TRBD1. V was clipped by 0 bases and J by 4 bases; unmatched bases: 10. The CDR3 sequence is 17 residues long. The germline gives CDR1 SGHAT, CDR2 FQDESV (reference sequence). In nucleotides, the CDR3 is TGTGCCAGCAGCTTAGCCCCGACAGGGGTAATGGTAGAGACCCAGTACTTC. Protein sequence: CASSLAPTGVMVETQYF. Complete variable domain (other parts from reference TRBV11-1 and TRBJ2-5): EAEVAQSPRYKITEKSQAVAFWCDPISGHATLYWYRQILGQGPELLVQFQDESVVDDSQLPKDRFSAERLKGVDSTLKIQPAELGDSAMYLCASSLAPTGVMVETQYFGPGTRLLVL.

The chain employs TRBV19 and TRBJ2-1; TRBD1 aligns across 9 bases. The CDR3 extends over 17 amino acids. Trimming removed 5 bases from V and 0 bases from J; junction bases left unmatched: 8. Germline CDR1 reads LNHDA; CDR2 reads SQIVND (reference sequence). The CDR3 here is CASSQIGTGSSYNEQFF. The CDR3 nucleotides read TGTGCCAGTAGTCAGATAGGGACAGGGAGCTCCTACAATGAGCAGTTCTTC.

The chain has TRBV18 and TRBJ2-5, with D perhaps TRBD1 (6 bases). Trimming took 3 bases from V and 5 from J, leaving 19 bases between them. Germline CDR1 and CDR2: KGHSH and LQKENI. The CDR3 spans 16 residues. CDR3 in amino acids: CASSPYFYRARETQYF. CDR3 DNA sequence: TGTGCCAGCTCACCCTACTTTTACAGGGCTCGTGAGACCCAGTACTTC.

This chain joins TRBV7-2 and TRBJ1-6, with TRBD1 matching 10 bases. This CDR3 is built from 13 residues. In germline, CDR1 is SGHTA, CDR2 FQGNSA. The J segment lost 7 bases and the V segment lost 10 bases, leaving 4 bases of the junction unmatched. CDR3: CATGQGDNSPLHF. The CDR3 region has the DNA TGTGCCACTGGACAGGGGGACAATTCACCCCTCCACTTT. Based on the CDR3 plus reference TRBV7-2 and TRBJ1-6, the full variable domain is GAGVSQSPSNKVTEKGKDVELRCDPISGHTALYWYRQSLGQGLEFLIYFQGNSAPDKSGLPSDRFSAERTGGSVSTLTIQRTQQEDSAVYLCATGQGDNSPLHFGNGTRLTVT.

The chain combines TRBV5-8 with TRBJ1-1; no clear D gene. The CDR3 spans 14 residues. Germline CDR1 is SGHTS and CDR2 is YDEGEE. V was trimmed by 1 base and J by 4 bases, leaving 11 bases between them. The CDR3 bases are TGTGCCAGCAGCTTGCCCCTGGAGGTCACTGAAGCTTTCTTT. This translates into CASSLPLEVTEAFF.

The V and J genes are TRBV7-2 and TRBJ2-1; TRBD1 might be the D (6 bases). The germline V gene encodes CDR1 SGHTA and CDR2 FQGNSA. Trimming cost V 1 base and J 8 bases, with 12 bases left between them. The CDR3 runs to 14 residues. CDR3 in DNA: TGTGCCAGCAGCTTAGTACAGGGATTGGATGAGCAGTTCTTC. This sequence encodes CASSLVQGLDEQFF. The variable domain in full, completed from reference TRBV7-2 and TRBJ2-1, reads GAGVSQSPSNKVTEKGKDVELRCDPISGHTALYWYRQSLGQGLEFLIYFQGNSAPDKSGLPSDRFSAERTGGSVSTLTIQRTQQEDSAVYLCASSLVQGLDEQFFGPGTRLTVL.

Concerning this clone itself: Other DNA sequences of this sample code for an identical CDR3. The chain combines TRBV30 with TRBJ2-3; 8 bases line up with TRBD2. With V trimmed by 3 bases and J by 2 bases, 7 bases remained unmatched. This CDR3 has 15 amino acids. Germline V CDR1 and CDR2: GTSNPN, SVGIG (reference sequence). CDR3 nucleotide sequence: TGTGCCTGGAGCGACGGGGGGGGAGACACAGATACGCAGTATTTT. Translating gives CAWSDGGGDTDTQYF.

The CDR3 is CASSPRLEETQYF. The CDR3 DNA reads TGTGCCAGCTCACCGAGGTTAGAAGAGACCCAGTACTTC. This chain connects TRBV18 to TRBJ2-5; D ambiguous. The CDR3 contains 13 residues. The germline V and J ends were trimmed by 3 bases and 3 bases, with 8 bases remaining between them. Germline lookup yields CDR1 KGHSH and CDR2 LQKENI.

The V call is TRBV6-6, the J call TRBJ1-6; the D gene is possibly TRBD1 (5 bases). Germline V gene data show CDR1 as MNHNY and CDR2 as SVGAGI (reference sequence). V lost 0 bases to trimming and J lost 4 bases, with 10 bases between them. The CDR3 runs to 16 residues. The CDR3, as DNA: TGTGCCAGCAGTTACTCGGCAGGGCAATATAATTCACCCCTCCACTTT. It translates to CASSYSAGQYNSPLHF.

This clone turned up a few times. V and J are TRBV14 and TRBJ1-3; weak D call: TRBD1 (6 bases). Deletions cut 6 bases from V and 2 bases from J, with 11 bases between. The CDR3 is 14 amino acids. Per germline, CDR1 SGHDN and CDR2 FVKESK. The CDR3 bases are TGTGCCAGCAGGGACACAGGGACTGGAAACACCATATATTTT. Protein product: CASRDTGTGNTIYF.

Here the CDR3 reads CASSSGQQTYGYTF. The CDR3 DNA sequence: TGTGCCAGCAGCTCGGGACAGCAAACGTATGGCTACACCTTC. The chain recombines TRBV7-2 with TRBJ1-2; the match to TRBD1 covers 7 bases. With 4 bases clipped from V and 5 bases from J, the junction kept 7 bases outside the gene matches. Germline V gene data show CDR1 as SGHTA and CDR2 as FQGNSA. The CDR3 length is 14 residues.

Worth noting for this clone: An end of the junction does not agree with germline; a read error may underlie this. In the same sample, other DNA sequences code for this CDR3. The rearrangement uses TRBV2 and TRBJ1-4; 8 positions match TRBD1. The CDR3 loop spans 14 amino acids. Germline V gene sequence: CDR1 SNHLY, CDR2 FYNNEI. The CDR3 DNA reads as TGTGCAAGCAGGGGGGACAGGATAAATGAAAAACTGTTTTTT. Translating it yields CASRGDRINEKLFF.

This clone turned up a few times. The CDR3 DNA is TGTGCCAGCAGCTTAGATTCTGGGCAGGGGGTTCCCTACGAGCAGTACTTC. Protein sequence: CASSLDSGQGVPYEQYF. The V and J genes are TRBV11-3 and TRBJ2-7, with 7 bases fitting TRBD1. This CDR3 comprises 17 residues. J gave up 2 bases and V 0 bases, and 10 bases lay outside the gene matches. Per the germline V gene, CDR1 is SGHNT and CDR2 is YENEEA.